This T cell receptor beta chain was recorded in a study of blood T cells in healthy people across ages. Whole-study findings and limits: A roughly linear fall in TCR beta diversity per million T cells was seen with increasing age.

Looked up from germline, CDR1 is SQVTM and CDR2 is ANQGSEA. The CDR3 is made up of 16 amino acids. With 6 bases removed from V and 2 bases from J, the gap between germline ends came to 19 bases. The use of a sample-barcoded 5' primer and a J-beta primer mix characterized a second PCR of 7 to 11 cycles. TCRdb reanalysed the 5' RACE reads using MiXCR and keeps one entry per CDR3 protein. The data contain 540,000 or so distinct CDR3 sequences, less than 25% of them seen just once; the ten biggest clones take up roughly 9.4%. This clonotype was observed at least ten times. Its cognate antigen is unknown. Another study also made use of these data, one on T cells of mothers and their children.

The receptor was derived from a boy younger than 18 in good health. Sequences were obtained from blood. The chain has TRBV29-1 and TRBJ2-2; a possible D gene is TRBD1 (5 bases). DNA for the CDR3: TGCAGCGTCCCGGTCCTGGGCAGGGAAAACACCGGGGAGCTGTTTTTT. This codes for CSVPVLGRENTGELFF.